This T cell receptor beta chain was profiled in a study of T cell changes during pregnancy in multiple sclerosis. TCRdb keeps only in-frame clones here, not all; method: immunoSEQ multiplex PCR. The sample lists about 40,000 clones; approximately 90% were seen once. CDR3 length: 14 residues. The trim removed 3 bases at V and 4 bases at J, leaving 6 bases unmatched. From germline, CDR1 is SGDLS and CDR2 YYNGEE. The clonotype comes from a female donor in good health, enrolled as a control in a pregnancy study. V and J are TRBV9 and TRBJ2-5, with 7 bases aligning to TRBD2. The input for sequencing was CD4+ T cells from peripheral blood mononuclear cells, taken in the third trimester of pregnancy. In nucleotides, the CDR3 is TGTGCCAGCAGCGCGGGGGTAGCGGGAGAGACCCAGTACTTC. The encoded protein is CASSAGVAGETQYF.